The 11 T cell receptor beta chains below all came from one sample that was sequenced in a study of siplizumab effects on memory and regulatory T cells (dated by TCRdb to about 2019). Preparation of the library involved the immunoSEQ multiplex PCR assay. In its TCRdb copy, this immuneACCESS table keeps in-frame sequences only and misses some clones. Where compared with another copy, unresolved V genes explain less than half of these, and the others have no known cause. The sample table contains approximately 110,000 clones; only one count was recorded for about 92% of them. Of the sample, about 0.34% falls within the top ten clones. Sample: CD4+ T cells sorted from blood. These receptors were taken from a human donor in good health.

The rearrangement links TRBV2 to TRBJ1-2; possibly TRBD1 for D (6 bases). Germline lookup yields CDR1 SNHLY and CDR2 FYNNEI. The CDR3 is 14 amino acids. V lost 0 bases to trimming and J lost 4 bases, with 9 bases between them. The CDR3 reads CASSEAGGGYGYTF. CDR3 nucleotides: TGTGCCAGCAGTGAAGCAGGGGGAGGCTATGGCTACACCTTC.

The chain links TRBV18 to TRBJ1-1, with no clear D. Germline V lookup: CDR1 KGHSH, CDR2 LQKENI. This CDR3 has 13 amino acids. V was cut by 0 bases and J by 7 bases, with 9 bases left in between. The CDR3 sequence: CASSPPLTDEAFF. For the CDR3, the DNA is TGTGCCAGCTCACCACCTTTAACGGATGAAGCTTTCTTT.

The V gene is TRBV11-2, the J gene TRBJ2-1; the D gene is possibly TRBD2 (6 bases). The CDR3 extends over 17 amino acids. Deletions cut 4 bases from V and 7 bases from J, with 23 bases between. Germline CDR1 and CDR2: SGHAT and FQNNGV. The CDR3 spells CASSSLMVRELENEQFF. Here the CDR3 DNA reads TGTGCCAGCAGCTCCCTCATGGTACGGGAGTTAGAGAATGAGCAGTTCTTC.

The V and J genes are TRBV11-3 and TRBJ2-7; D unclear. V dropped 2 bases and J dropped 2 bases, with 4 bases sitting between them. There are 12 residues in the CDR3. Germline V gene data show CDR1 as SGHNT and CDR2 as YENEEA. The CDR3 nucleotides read TGTGCCAGCAGCTTAAACACCTACGAGCAGTACTTC. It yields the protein CASSLNTYEQYF.

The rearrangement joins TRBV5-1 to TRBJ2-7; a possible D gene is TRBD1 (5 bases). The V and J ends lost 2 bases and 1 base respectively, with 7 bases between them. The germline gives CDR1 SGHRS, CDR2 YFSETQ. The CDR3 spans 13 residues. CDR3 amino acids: CASSFSGSYEQYF. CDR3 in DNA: TGCGCCAGCAGCTTCTCAGGGTCCTACGAGCAGTACTTC.

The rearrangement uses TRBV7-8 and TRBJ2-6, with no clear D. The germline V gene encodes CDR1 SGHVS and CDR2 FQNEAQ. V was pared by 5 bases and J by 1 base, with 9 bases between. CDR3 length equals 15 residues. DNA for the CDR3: TGTGCCAGCAGCCTGAGACAATCTGGGGCCAACGTCCTGACTTTC. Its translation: CASSLRQSGANVLTF.

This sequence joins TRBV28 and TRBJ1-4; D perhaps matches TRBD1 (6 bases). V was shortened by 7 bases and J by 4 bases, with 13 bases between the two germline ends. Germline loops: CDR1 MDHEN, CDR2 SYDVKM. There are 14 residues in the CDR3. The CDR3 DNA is TGTGCCAGCAAGCGGGGGGGCGATAATGAAAAACTGTTTTTT. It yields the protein CASKRGGDNEKLFF.

The CDR3 nucleotides read TGTGCCAGCAGCCAGGACCTATACACCGGGGAGCTGTTTTTT. Translating it yields CASSQDLYTGELFF. The rearrangement joins TRBV7-2 to TRBJ2-2; D gene unclear. Trimming took off 5 bases at V and 3 bases at J, with 10 bases between the two ends. The CDR3 totals 14 residues. Germline loops: CDR1 SGHTA, CDR2 FQGNSA.

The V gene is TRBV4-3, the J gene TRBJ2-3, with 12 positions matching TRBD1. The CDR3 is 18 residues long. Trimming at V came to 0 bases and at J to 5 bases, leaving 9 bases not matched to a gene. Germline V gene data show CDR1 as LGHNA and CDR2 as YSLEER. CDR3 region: CASSQDAGTGGMKDTQYF. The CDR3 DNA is TGCGCCAGCAGCCAAGATGCCGGGACAGGGGGCATGAAAGATACGCAGTATTTT.

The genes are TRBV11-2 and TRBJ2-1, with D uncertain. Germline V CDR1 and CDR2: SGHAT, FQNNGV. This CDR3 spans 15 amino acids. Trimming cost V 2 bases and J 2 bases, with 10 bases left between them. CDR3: CASSLHVGTYNEQFF. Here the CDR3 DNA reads TGTGCCAGCAGCTTACACGTAGGGACCTACAATGAGCAGTTCTTC. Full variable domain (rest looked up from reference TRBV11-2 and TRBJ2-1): EAGVAQSPRYKIIEKRQSVAFWCNPISGHATLYWYQQILGQGPKLLIQFQNNGVVDDSQLPKDRFSAERLKGVDSTLKIQPAKLEDSAVYLCASSLHVGTYNEQFFGPGTRLTVL.

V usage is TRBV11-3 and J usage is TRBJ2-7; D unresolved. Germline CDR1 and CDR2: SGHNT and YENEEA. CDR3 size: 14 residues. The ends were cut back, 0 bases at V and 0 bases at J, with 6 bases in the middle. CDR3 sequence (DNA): TGTGCCAGCAGCTTAGAACCGGGCTCCTACGAGCAGTACTTC. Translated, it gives CASSLEPGSYEQYF.